A selection of T cell receptor beta chains follows, all from one sample in a study of blood T cell repertoires in COVID-19. Assay used: immunoSEQ multiplex PCR; TCRdb lists only in-frame clones, some missing. The sample includes roughly 410,000 clones, around 87% of them seen just once. Sequenced sample: peripheral blood. The source of these receptors is an older woman with COVID-19, enrolled during active disease. Each CDR3 is given with its conserved first and last residue. Fields, in order: V gene, J gene, clone size, D gene, CDR3 DNA, CDR3 protein. The D gene is left open where the match is weak. Expanded clones get a size class; other rows say once, few or many, or leave the size out.

>TRBV19|TRBJ2-1|.|TRBD1
TGTGCCAGTACCGGGACAGGAACAAATCCCACCTACAATGAGCAGTTCTTC
CASTGTGTNPTYNEQFF
>TRBV28|TRBJ1-2|.|.
TGTGCCAGCAGCCCCGGGTATGGCTACACCTTC
CASSPGYGYTF
>TRBV6-1|TRBJ1-2|.|.
TGTGCCAGCACAACGGGGACTAGGGGTAACTATGGCTACACCTTC
CASTTGTRGNYGYTF
>TRBV6-4|TRBJ1-2|few|TRBD1
TGTGCCAGCAGTCCCGAGGGGGACAGGGTTGACTATGGCTACACCTTC
CASSPEGDRVDYGYTF
>TRBV5-6|TRBJ2-3|.|TRBD1
TGTGCCAGCAGCTTGGGACAGGGTAGCACAGATACGCAGTATTTT
CASSLGQGSTDTQYF
>TRBV19|TRBJ1-2|.|TRBD1
TGTGCCAGTAGTCCCTCCGGGACAGGGGTCCTCTACACCTTC
CASSPSGTGVLYTF
>TRBV7-9|TRBJ2-2|.|TRBD2
TGTGCCAGCAGCCCCTCCCGACTAGCTCACACCGGGGAGCTGTTTTTT
CASSPSRLAHTGELFF
>TRBV14|TRBJ1-6|.|TRBD1
TGTGCCAGCAGCCAAGCCAGGGGGGACTATAATTCACCCCTCCACTTT
CASSQARGDYNSPLHF
>TRBV5-1|TRBJ2-5|once|TRBD2
TGCGCCAGCAGCCCCGTAGCGGGGGGTGGGGAGACCCAGTACTTC
CASSPVAGGGETQYF
>TRBV7-6|TRBJ1-5|.|TRBD1
TGTGCCAGCAGCCAGGACAGGGGCAATCAGCCCCAGCATTTT
CASSQDRGNQPQHF
>TRBV27|TRBJ2-7|.|TRBD2
TGTGCCAGCAGTTTAAAACGGGGGGGCCTGGTTGACGAGCAGTACTTC
CASSLKRGGLVDEQYF
>TRBV29-1|TRBJ2-4|.|.
TGCAGCGGTGAACTAGGAAACATTCAGTACTTC
CSGELGNIQYF
>TRBV5-1|TRBJ2-5|.|TRBD1
TGCGCCAGCAGTCAACAGGGGGAGTACCAAGAGACCCAGTACTTC
CASSQQGEYQETQYF
>TRBV19|TRBJ1-6|.|TRBD1
TGTGCCAGTAGTATTGGAGGGACAGGGCAGACGCCCCTCCACTTT
CASSIGGTGQTPLHF
>TRBV6-6|TRBJ1-2|.|TRBD1
TGTGCCAGCAGGAAACCCGCAGGGGACAGCTATGGCTACACCTTC
CASRKPAGDSYGYTF
>TRBV7-9|TRBJ1-6|.|.
TGTGCCAGCAGCTTCGACAGGAATTCACCCCTCCACTTT
CASSFDRNSPLHF
>TRBV12-3/TRBV12-4|TRBJ2-5|.|TRBD1
TGTGCCATTGGGGACAGGCCCCAAGAGACCCAGTACTTC
CAIGDRPQETQYF
>TRBV27|TRBJ2-7|.|TRBD2
TGTGCCAGCAGTTTACTGCGGGGGGCCGGGGAGCAGTACTTC
CASSLLRGAGEQYF
>TRBV18|TRBJ2-7|.|.
TGTGCCAGCTCAGAGGACAGACTAAGGGAGCAGTACTTC
CASSEDRLREQYF
>TRBV3-1/TRBV3-2|TRBJ2-3|.|.
TGTGCCAGCAGCCCACAAATCGGCGGTGGCGGAGATACGCAGTATTTT
CASSPQIGGGGDTQYF
>TRBV5-1|TRBJ1-1|.|.
TGCGCCAGCAGCTTGGGAATTCCCAGGGCCCCTGAAGCTTTCTTT
CASSLGIPRAPEAFF
>TRBV24-1|TRBJ1-2|.|TRBD1
TGTGCCACCCGGGACAGGGCGCGTGGCTACACCTTC
CATRDRARGYTF
>TRBV6-5|TRBJ1-1|.|TRBD1
TGTGCCAGCAGTTACACGGGACAGAGAAATGAAGCTTTCTTT
CASSYTGQRNEAFF
>TRBV28|TRBJ1-5|once|.
TGTGCCAGCAGTACCCCTGAGCGTCAGCCCCAGCATTTT
CASSTPERQPQHF
>TRBV7-8|TRBJ2-2|.|.
TGTGCCAGCAGCCCACCAGGGGCTAGATCGGGTACCGGGGAGCTGTTTTTT
CASSPPGARSGTGELFF